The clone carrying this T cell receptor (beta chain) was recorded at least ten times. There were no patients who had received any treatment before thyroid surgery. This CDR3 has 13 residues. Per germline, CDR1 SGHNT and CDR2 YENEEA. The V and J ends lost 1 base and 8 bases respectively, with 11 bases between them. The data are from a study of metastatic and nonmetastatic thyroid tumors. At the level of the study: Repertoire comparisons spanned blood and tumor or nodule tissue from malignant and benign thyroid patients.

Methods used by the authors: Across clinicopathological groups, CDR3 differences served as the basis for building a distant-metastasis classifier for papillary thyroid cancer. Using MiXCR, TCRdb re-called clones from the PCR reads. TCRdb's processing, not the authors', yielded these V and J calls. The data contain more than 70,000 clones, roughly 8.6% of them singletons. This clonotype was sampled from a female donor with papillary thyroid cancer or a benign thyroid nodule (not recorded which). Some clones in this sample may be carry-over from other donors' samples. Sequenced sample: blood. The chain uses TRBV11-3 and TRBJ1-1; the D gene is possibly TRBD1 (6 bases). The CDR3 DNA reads TGTGCCAGCAGCTTAGGGGACACTGGCGAAGCTTTCTTT. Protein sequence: CASSLGDTGEAFF.